This T cell receptor (beta chain) was found in a study of T cell responses to AZD1222 COVID-19 vaccine (dated by TCRdb to about 2021). Some background on the complete study: A total of roughly 240 trial participants underwent TCR sequencing, of whom nearly 210 received two doses of AZD1222 and about 26 received two doses of the MenACWY control vaccine. Trial participants were enrolled by age into subgroups of 18-55, 56-69 and 70-plus years, and 148, 28 and 57 TCR-sequenced participants, respectively, were included in these subgroups. The paper's findings and limits, for the study overall: Only five or six AZD1222 recipients were SARS-CoV-2 seropositive at baseline, limiting conclusions about previously exposed vaccinees. In the small 56-69-year group, the increase in depth fell short of significance, most likely because of low power. Vaccine-associated CD4 TCRs spanned the whole spike protein, with dominant responses in regions 160-218 and 743-854. Spike-specific TCR breadth and depth rose significantly after two AZD1222 doses compared with day 0 and with MenACWY recipients. Participants were mostly white British, with more females than males. The authors suggested clonal diversity may have been underestimated. Epitopes outside the regions mutated in the B.1.351 and B.1.1.7 variants were reportedly recognized by nearly half of the unique spike-specific TCRs. Because no samples from the day 14 peak response were available, repertoires could be characterized only after the peak T cell response.

The meaning of the sample's time point label: baseline before first vaccination. This sample's treatment or condition label indicates: meningococcal conjugate vaccine given as trial control. Vaccinee samples were obtained from the UK trials COV001 and COV002, which included a single-blind randomized controlled phase 2/3 trial of AZD1222 (ChAdOx1 nCoV-19) in healthy adults. For TCRbeta chain sequencing, PBMC samples from trial participants were taken at day 0 and at day 28 after the second dose. The CDR3 regions of human TCRbeta chains were analyzed by immunosequencing. The study's processing was this. TCRs in the repertoires were matched against a reference library of SARS-CoV-2-specific TCRs that had been generated with the MIRA antigen-specificity platform. Breadth meant the fraction of unique TCRs that were SARS-CoV-2-associated, whereas depth meant the fraction of total T cells that were SARS-CoV-2-associated. Using the MIRA data, each spike-specific TCR was assigned both to the spike region to which the TCR was reactive and to a CD4 or CD8 class. Log10-transformed breadth and depth values were compared by one-way ANOVA with Sidak's multiple comparisons tests. The clones in this table, taken by TCRdb from immuneACCESS, are in-frame only. Not every clone is retained; where verified, under half of the shortfall comes from an unresolved V gene, and the cause of the rest is unknown. That table is the source of V, J and clone size, and D and trimming were worked out from the DNA. The sample table holds about 150,000 clones, of which about 86% were seen once. Of the sample, 4.5% to 6% falls within the top ten clones.

This clone was counted between two and nine times. The antigen this receptor binds is unknown. No base quality values were provided; no much bigger clone lies one nucleotide off. The TCR originated in an adult in good health. The specimen was peripheral blood, collected on day 0 of MenACWY control vaccination.

The CDR3 reads CASSYGWAAPEAFF. The DNA sequence follows: TGTGCCAGCAGTTACGGTTGGGCAGCTCCTGAAGCTTTCTTT. This chain joins TRBV6-2 or TRBV6-3 to TRBJ1-1; no D segment can be confidently identified. The CDR3 sequence holds 14 residues, the cysteine and phenylalanine included. The read is trimmed to its CDR3 DNA, 42 bases read in frame from base 1. CDR1 and CDR2 were assigned from the germline V gene as MNHEY and SVGEGT. At the junction V is shortened by 2 bases and J by 6 bases, with 13 bases in between.